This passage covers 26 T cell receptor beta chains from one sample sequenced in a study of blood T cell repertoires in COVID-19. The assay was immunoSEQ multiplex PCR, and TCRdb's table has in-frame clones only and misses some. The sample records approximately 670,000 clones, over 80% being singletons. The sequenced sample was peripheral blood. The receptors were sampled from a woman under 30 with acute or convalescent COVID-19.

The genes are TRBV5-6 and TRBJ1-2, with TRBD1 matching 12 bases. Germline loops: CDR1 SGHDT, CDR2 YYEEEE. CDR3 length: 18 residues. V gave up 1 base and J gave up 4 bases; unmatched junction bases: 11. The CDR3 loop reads CASSLRIGTGGPSYGYTF. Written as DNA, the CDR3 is TGTGCCAGCAGCTTGCGTATCGGGACAGGGGGCCCTAGCTATGGCTACACCTTC. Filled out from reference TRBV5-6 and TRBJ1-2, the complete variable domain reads DAGVTQSPTHLIKTRGQQVTLRCSPKSGHDTVSWYQQALGQGPQFIFQYYEEEERQRGNFPDRFSGHQFPNYSSELNVNALLLGDSALYLCASSLRIGTGGPSYGYTFGSGTRLTVV.

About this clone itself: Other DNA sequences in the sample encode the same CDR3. CDR3 loop: CASSLDRGSTEAFF. CDR3 in DNA: TGTGCCAGCAGCTTAGACAGGGGGAGCACTGAAGCTTTCTTT. This sequence joins TRBV11-2 and TRBJ1-1, with TRBD1 matching 7 bases. V was clipped by 0 bases and J by 4 bases; unmatched bases: 2. CDR1 and CDR2 (germline): SGHAT, FQNNGV. CDR3 length equals 14 residues.

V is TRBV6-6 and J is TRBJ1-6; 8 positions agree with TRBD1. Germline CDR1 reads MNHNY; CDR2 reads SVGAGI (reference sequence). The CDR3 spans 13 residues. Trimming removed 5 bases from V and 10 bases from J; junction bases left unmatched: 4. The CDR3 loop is CASSPGGRSPLHF. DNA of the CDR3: TGTGCCAGCAGTCCAGGGGGCAGATCACCCCTCCACTTT.

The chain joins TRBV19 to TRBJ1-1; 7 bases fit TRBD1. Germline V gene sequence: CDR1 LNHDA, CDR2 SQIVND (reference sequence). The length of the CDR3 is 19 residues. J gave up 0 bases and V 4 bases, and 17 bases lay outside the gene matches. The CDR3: CASSRGVGHRGLLNTEAFF. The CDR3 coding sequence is TGTGCCAGTAGTAGGGGAGTGGGGCACAGGGGCCTTTTGAACACTGAAGCTTTCTTT. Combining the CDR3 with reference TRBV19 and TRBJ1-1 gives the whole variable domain DGGITQSPKYLFRKEGQNVTLSCEQNLNHDAMYWYRQDPGQGLRLIYYSQIVNDFQKGDIAEGYSVSREKKESFPLTVTSAQKNPTAFYLCASSRGVGHRGLLNTEAFFGQGTRLTVV.

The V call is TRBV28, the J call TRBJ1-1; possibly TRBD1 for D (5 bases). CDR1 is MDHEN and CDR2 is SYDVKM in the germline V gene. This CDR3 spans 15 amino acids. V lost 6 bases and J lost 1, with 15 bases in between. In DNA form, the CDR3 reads TGTGCCAGCAGACCCTCGGGAGGGACGAACACTGAAGCTTTCTTT. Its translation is CASRPSGGTNTEAFF.

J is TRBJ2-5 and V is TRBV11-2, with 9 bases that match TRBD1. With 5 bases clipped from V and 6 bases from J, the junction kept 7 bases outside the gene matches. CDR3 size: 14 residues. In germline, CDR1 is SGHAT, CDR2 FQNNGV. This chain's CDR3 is CASSPGTGWQTQYF. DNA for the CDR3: TGTGCCAGCAGCCCCGGGACAGGGTGGCAGACCCAGTACTTC.

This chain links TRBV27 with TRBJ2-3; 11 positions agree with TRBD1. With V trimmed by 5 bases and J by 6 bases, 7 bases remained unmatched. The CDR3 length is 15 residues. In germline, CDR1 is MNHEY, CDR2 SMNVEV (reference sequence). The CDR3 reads CASSVPGQGVDTQYF. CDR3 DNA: TGTGCCAGCAGTGTACCGGGACAGGGGGTGGATACGCAGTATTTT.

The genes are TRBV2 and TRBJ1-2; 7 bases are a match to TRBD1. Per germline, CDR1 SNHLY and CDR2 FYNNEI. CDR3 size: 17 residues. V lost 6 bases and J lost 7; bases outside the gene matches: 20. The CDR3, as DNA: TGTGCCAGCAGCGCTGAATCAGGGGGTGCAGGGTTCGGTGGCTACACCTTC. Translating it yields CASSAESGGAGFGGYTF.

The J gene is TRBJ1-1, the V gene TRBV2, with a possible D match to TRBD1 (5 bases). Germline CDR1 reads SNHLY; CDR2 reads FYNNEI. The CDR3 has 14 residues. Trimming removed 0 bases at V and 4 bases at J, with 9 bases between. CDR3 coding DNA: TGTGCCAGCAGTGAAGCTCAGGGCCCCACTGAAGCTTTCTTT. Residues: CASSEAQGPTEAFF.

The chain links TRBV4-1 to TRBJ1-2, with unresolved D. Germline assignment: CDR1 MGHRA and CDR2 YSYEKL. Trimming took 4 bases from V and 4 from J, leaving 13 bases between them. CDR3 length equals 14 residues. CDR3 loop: CASSPWSRGYGYTF. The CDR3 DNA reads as TGCGCCAGCAGCCCTTGGTCCCGGGGCTATGGCTACACCTTC.

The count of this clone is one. The CDR3 nucleotides read TGTGCCAGCAGCCGTCCCTTCCCTACGAACACTGAAGCTTTCTTT. Its translation is CASSRPFPTNTEAFF. The chain carries TRBV6-5 and TRBJ1-1; D not resolved. V lost 6 bases and J 1 base, leaving 15 bases between the germline ends. The CDR3 is 15 residues long. The V gene's germline CDR1 is MNHEY and CDR2 SVGAGI.

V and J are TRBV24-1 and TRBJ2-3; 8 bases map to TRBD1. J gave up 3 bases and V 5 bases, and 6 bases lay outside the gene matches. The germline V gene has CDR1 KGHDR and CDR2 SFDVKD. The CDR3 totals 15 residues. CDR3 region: CATSVKGQVTDTQYF. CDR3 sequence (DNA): TGTGCCACCAGTGTAAAGGGACAGGTGACAGATACGCAGTATTTT.

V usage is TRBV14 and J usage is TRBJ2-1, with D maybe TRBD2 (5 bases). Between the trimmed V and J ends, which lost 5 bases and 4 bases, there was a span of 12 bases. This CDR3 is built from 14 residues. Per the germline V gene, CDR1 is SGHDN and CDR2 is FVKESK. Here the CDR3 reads CASSLANGYNEQFF. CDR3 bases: TGTGCCAGCAGCTTAGCGAATGGGTACAATGAGCAGTTCTTC. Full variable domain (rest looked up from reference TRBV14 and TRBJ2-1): EAGVTQFPSHSVIEKGQTVTLRCDPISGHDNLYWYRRVMGKEIKFLLHFVKESKQDESGMPNNRFLAERTGGTYSTLKVQPAELEDSGVYFCASSLANGYNEQFFGPGTRLTVL.

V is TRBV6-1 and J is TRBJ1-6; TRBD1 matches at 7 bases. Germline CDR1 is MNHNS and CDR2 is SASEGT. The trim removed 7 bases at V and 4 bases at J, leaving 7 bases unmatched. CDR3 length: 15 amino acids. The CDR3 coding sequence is TGTGCCAGCACCCCAGGGGGGAGTTATAATTCACCCCTCCACTTT. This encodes CASTPGGSYNSPLHF.

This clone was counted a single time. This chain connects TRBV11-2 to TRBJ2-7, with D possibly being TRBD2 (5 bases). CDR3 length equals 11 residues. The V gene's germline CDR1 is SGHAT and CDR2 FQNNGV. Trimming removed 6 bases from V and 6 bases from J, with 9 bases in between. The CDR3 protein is CASSPGSEQYF. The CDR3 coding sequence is TGTGCCAGCAGTCCGGGGAGCGAGCAGTACTTC. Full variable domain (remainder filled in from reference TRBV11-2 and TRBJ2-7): EAGVAQSPRYKIIEKRQSVAFWCNPISGHATLYWYQQILGQGPKLLIQFQNNGVVDDSQLPKDRFSAERLKGVDSTLKIQPAKLEDSAVYLCASSPGSEQYFGPGTRLTVT.

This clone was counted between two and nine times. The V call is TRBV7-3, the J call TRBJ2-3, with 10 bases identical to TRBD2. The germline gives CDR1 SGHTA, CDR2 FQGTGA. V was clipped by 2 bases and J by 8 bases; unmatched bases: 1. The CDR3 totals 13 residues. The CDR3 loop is CASSLEREGTQYF. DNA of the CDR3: TGTGCCAGCAGCTTAGAGCGGGAGGGTACGCAGTATTTT. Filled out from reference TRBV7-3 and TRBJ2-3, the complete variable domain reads GAGVSQTPSNKVTEKGKYVELRCDPISGHTALYWYRQSLGQGPEFLIYFQGTGAADDSGLPNDRFFAVRPEGSVSTLKIQRTERGDSAVYLCASSLEREGTQYFGPGTRLTVL.

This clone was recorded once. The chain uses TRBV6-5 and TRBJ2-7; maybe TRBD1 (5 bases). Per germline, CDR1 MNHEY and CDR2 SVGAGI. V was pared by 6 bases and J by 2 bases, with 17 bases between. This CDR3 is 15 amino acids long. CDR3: CASRGVGRAPYEQYF. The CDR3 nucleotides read TGTGCCAGCAGAGGAGTAGGCAGGGCTCCCTACGAGCAGTACTTC.

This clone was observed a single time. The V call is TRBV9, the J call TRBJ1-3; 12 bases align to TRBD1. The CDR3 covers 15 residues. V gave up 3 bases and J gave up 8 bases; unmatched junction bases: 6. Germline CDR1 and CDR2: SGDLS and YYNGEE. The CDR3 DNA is TGTGCCAGCAGCGGAACCGGGACAGGGGGCCACACCATATATTTT. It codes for CASSGTGTGGHTIYF.

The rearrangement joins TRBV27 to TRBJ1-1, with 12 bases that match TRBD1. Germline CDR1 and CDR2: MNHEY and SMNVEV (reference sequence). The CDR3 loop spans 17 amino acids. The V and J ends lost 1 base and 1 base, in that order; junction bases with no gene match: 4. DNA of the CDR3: TGTGCCAGCAGTTTATTAGGGACAGGGGGCACGAACACTGAAGCTTTCTTT. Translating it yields CASSLLGTGGTNTEAFF.

In DNA, the CDR3 is TGCAGCGCGGGGACAGGCCGCGACAATGAGCAGTTCTTC. It encodes CSAGTGRDNEQFF. J is TRBJ2-1 and V is TRBV29-1; 8 bases are a match to TRBD1. The CDR3 has 13 amino acids. Per germline, CDR1 SQVTM and CDR2 ANQGSEA. After removal of 7 bases from V and 5 bases from J, the junction contained 7 bases not matched to a gene.

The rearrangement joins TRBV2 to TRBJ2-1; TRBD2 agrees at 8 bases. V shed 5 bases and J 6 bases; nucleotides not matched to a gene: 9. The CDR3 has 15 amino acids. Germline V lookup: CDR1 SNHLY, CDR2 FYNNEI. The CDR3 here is CASSQEGLVTNEQFF. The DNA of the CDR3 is TGTGCCAGCAGTCAGGAGGGACTAGTGACCAATGAGCAGTTCTTC.

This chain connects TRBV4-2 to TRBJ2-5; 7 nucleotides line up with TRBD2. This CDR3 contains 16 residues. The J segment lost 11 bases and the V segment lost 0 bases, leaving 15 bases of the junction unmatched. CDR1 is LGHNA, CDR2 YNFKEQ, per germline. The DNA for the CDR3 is TGTGCCAGCAGCCAAGAGGGGAAGCGGGGACTCCCCACTCAGTACTTC. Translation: CASSQEGKRGLPTQYF.

The CDR3, as DNA: TGTGCCTGGAGTCACGAGGGTTTGGAGAGGGGGGGCTTAGGCTACACCTTC. The encoded protein is CAWSHEGLERGGLGYTF. V is TRBV30 and J is TRBJ1-2, with a tentative D call TRBD1 (6 bases). The CDR3 runs 17 residues. V was trimmed by 2 bases and J by 8 bases, leaving 27 bases between them. Germline lookup yields CDR1 GTSNPN and CDR2 SVGIG (reference sequence).

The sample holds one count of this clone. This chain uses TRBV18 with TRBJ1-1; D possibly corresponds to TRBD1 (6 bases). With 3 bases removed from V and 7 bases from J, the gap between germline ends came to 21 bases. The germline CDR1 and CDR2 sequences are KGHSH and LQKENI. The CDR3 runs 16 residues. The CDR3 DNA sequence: TGTGCCAGCTCACCCGACGAGGGAAGGACAGAGATTGAAGCTTTCTTT. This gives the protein CASSPDEGRTEIEAFF.

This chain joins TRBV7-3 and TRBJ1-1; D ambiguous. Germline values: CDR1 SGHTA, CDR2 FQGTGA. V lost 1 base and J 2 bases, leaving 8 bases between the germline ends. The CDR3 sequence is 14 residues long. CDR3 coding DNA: TGTGCCAGCAGCTTAATTGGACTAAACACTGAAGCTTTCTTT. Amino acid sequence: CASSLIGLNTEAFF.

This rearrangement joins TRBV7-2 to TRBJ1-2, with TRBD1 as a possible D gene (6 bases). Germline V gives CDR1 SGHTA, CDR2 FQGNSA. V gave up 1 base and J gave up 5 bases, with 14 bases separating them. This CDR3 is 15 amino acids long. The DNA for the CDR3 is TGTGCCAGCAGCTTAGGCTCGAACAGGGAATATGGCTACACCTTC. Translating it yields CASSLGSNREYGYTF.